What follows is one TCR beta chain and its context. This record comes from a study of CD8 T cells in Susac syndrome. An input of 0.5 to 1 ug of RNA was subjected to reverse transcription using random hexamers. Across 54 Vbeta and 13 Jbeta, TCR beta CDR3 was amplified with immunoSEQ multiplex PCR. TCRdb used MiXCR to reprocess the immunoSEQ multiplex PCR reads, holding one entry per CDR3 protein. Here the sample spans some 200,000 distinct CDR3 sequences, about 95% being singletons. CDR3 length: 17 amino acids. V dropped 4 bases and J dropped 2 bases, with 17 bases sitting between them. Germline V CDR1 and CDR2: PRHDT, FYEKMQ (reference sequence).

Source material: CD4+ T cells from PBMCs. This receptor was obtained from a human donor in good health. The chain uses TRBV13 and TRBJ2-2, with D perhaps TRBD2 (6 bases). CDR3 sequence (DNA): TGTGCCAGCAGCTCGCGACTAGGTGCCGAAAACACCGGGGAGCTGTTTTTT. This encodes CASSSRLGAENTGELFF.